This record concerns one TCR beta chain sequence. As yet, its antigen is unknown. This sample is part of a study of T cell responses to AZD1222 COVID-19 vaccine. Some clones are missing from TCRdb's copy, which holds only in-frame ones; the method was immunoSEQ multiplex PCR. This sample has 120,000 or so clones, with around 90% found just once. Germline CDR1 is SGHVS and CDR2 is FQNEAQ. The CDR3 totals 18 residues. The J segment lost 2 bases and the V segment lost 6 bases, leaving 12 bases of the junction unmatched. General observations from the study: Nearly half of the spike-specific TCRs reportedly recognize variant regions that carry no mutations. No repertoire was sampled before or during the peak T cell response, only after it. Baseline serology detected seropositivity in only six AZD1222 recipients. Donors were largely white British and mainly female; clonal diversity was possibly underestimated.

The chain has TRBV7-8 and TRBJ2-7; the match to TRBD2 covers 14 bases. Sequenced here: peripheral blood, sampled on day 0 of AZD1222 vaccination. This sequence was found in an adult in good health. Here the CDR3 DNA reads TGTGCCAGCAGGCTTCCGGGACTAGCGGGAGTCACGGCCTACGAGCAGTACTTC. Amino acids: CASRLPGLAGVTAYEQYF.